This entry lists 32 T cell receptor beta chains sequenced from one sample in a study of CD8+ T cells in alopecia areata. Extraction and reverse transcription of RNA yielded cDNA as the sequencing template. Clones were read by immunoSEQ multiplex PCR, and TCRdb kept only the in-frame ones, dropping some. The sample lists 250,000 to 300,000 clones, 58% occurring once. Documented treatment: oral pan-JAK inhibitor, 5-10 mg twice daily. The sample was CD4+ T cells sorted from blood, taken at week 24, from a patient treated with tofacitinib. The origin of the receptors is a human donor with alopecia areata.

The CDR3 DNA reads as TGCAGCGTTGAGGGGGTCAACAAAGCCTACGAGCAGTACTTC. This encodes CSVEGVNKAYEQYF. The rearrangement uses TRBV29-1 and TRBJ2-7, with D perhaps assigned TRBD1 or TRBD2 (5 bases each). CDR3 length: 14 amino acids. Looked up from germline, CDR1 is SQVTM and CDR2 is ANQGSEA. V was pared by 3 bases and J by 2 bases, with 14 bases between.

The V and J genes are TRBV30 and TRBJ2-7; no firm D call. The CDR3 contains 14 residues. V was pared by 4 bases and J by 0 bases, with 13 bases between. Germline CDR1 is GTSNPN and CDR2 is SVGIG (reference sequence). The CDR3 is CAWTPHDGSYEQYF. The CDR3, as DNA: TGTGCCTGGACCCCCCACGACGGCTCCTACGAGCAGTACTTC.

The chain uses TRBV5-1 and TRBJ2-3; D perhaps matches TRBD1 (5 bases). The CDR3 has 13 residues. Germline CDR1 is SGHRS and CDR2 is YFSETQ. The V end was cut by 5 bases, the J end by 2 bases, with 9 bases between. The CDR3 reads CASSRQHTDTQYF. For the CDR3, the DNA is TGCGCCAGCAGTCGACAGCACACAGATACGCAGTATTTT.

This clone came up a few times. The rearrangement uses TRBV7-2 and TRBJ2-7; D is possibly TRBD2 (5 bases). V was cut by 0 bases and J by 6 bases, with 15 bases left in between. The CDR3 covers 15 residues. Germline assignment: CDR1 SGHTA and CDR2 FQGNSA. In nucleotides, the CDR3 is TGTGCCAGCAGCTTAGCTGGGCTAGCCGGTAGCGAGCAGTACTTC. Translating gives CASSLAGLAGSEQYF. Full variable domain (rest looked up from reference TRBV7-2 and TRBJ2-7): GAGVSQSPSNKVTEKGKDVELRCDPISGHTALYWYRQSLGQGLEFLIYFQGNSAPDKSGLPSDRFSAERTGGSVSTLTIQRTQQEDSAVYLCASSLAGLAGSEQYFGPGTRLTVT.

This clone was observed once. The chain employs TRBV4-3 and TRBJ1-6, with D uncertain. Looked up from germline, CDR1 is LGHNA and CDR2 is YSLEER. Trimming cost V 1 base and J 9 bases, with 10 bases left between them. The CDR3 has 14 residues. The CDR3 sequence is CASSQALNFSPLHF. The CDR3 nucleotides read TGCGCCAGCAGCCAAGCTCTTAATTTTTCACCCCTCCACTTT.

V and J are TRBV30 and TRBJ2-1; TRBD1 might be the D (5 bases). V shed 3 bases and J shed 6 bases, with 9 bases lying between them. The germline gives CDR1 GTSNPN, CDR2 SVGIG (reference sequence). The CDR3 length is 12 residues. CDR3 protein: CAWRGQSNEQFF. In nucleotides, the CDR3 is TGTGCCTGGAGGGGGCAGTCCAATGAGCAGTTCTTC.

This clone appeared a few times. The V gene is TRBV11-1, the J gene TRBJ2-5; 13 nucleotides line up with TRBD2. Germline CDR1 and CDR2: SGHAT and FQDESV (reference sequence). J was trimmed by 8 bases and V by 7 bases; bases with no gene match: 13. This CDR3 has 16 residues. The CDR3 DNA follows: TGTGCCAGCACCAGGACTAGCGGGGGACCTCAAGGAACCCAGTACTTC. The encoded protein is CASTRTSGGPQGTQYF.

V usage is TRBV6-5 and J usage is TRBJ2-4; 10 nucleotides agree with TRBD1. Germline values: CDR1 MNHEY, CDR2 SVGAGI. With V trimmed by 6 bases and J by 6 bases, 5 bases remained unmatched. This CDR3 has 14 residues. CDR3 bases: TGTGCCAGCAGCAACGACAGGGGGCGAAACATTCAGTACTTC. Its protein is CASSNDRGRNIQYF.

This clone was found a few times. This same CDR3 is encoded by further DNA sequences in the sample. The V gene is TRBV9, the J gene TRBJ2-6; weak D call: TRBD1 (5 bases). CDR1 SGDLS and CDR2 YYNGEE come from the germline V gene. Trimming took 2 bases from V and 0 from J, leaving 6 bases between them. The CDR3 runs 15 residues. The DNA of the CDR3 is TGTGCCAGCAGCGTTACAGGCTCTGGGGCCAACGTCCTGACTTTC. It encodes CASSVTGSGANVLTF.

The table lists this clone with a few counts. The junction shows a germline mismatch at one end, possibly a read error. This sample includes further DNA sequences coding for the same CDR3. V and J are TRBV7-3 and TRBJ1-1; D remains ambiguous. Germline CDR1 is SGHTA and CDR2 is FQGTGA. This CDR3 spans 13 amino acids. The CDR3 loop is CASSLTVNTEAFF. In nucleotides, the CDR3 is TGTGCCAGCAGCCTAACAGTGAACACTGAAGCTTTCTTT.

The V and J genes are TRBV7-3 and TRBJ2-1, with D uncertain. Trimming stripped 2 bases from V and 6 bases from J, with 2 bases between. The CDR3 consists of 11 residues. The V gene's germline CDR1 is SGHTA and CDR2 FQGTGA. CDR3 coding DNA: TGTGCCAGCAGCTTAGCCAATGAGCAGTTCTTC. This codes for CASSLANEQFF.

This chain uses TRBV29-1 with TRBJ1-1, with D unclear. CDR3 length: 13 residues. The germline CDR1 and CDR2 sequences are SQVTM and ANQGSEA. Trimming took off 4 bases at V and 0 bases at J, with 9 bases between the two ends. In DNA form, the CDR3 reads TGCAGCGTTGTACCGCAGATGAACACTGAAGCTTTCTTT. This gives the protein CSVVPQMNTEAFF.

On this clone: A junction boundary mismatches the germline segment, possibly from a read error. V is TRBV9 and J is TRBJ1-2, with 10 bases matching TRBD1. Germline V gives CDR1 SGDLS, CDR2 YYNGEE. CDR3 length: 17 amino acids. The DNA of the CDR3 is TGTACCAGCAGCGTTAGCGGGACAGGGGCCGTGGGCTATGGCTACACCTTC. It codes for CTSSVSGTGAVGYGYTF. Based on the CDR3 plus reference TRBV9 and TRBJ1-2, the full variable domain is DSGVTQTPKHLITATGQRVTLRCSPRSGDLSVYWYQQSLDQGLQFLIQYYNGEERAKGNILERFSAQQFPDLHSELNLSSLELGDSALYFCTSSVSGTGAVGYGYTFGSGTRLTVV.

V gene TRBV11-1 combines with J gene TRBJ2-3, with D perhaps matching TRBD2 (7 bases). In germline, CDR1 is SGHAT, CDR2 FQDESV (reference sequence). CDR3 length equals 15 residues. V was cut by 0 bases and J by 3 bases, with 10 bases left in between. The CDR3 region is CASSLAGGPTDTQYF. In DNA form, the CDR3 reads TGTGCCAGCAGCTTAGCGGGGGGGCCTACAGATACGCAGTATTTT.

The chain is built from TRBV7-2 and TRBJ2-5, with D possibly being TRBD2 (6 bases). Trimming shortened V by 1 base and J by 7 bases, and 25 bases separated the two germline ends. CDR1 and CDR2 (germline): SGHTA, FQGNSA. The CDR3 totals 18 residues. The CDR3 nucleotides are TGTGCCAGCAGCTTAGAGGGAGGAGGGGCCTCCCAATTGGGGACCCAGTACTTC. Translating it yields CASSLEGGGASQLGTQYF. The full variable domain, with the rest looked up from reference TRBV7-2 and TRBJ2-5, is GAGVSQSPSNKVTEKGKDVELRCDPISGHTALYWYRQSLGQGLEFLIYFQGNSAPDKSGLPSDRFSAERTGGSVSTLTIQRTQQEDSAVYLCASSLEGGGASQLGTQYFGPGTRLLVL.

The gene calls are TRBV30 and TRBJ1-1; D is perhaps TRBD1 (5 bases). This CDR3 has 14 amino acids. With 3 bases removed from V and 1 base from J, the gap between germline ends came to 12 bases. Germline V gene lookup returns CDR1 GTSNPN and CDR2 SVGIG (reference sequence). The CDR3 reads CAWSPGRWNTEAFF. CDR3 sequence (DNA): TGTGCCTGGAGCCCGGGACGGTGGAACACTGAAGCTTTCTTT.

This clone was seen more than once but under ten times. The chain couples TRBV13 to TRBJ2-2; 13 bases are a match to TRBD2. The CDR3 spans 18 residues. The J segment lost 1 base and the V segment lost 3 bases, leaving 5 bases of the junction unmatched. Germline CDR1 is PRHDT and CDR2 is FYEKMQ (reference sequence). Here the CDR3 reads CASSFLGLAGKNTGELFF. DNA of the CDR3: TGTGCCAGCAGCTTCTTGGGACTAGCGGGGAAGAACACCGGGGAGCTGTTTTTT.

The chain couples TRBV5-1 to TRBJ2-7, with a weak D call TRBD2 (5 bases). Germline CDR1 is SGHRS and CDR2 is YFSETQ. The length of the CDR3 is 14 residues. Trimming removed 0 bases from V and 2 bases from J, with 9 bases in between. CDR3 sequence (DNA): TGCGCCAGCAGCTTGGGAGGGCCTCCCTACGAGCAGTACTTC. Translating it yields CASSLGGPPYEQYF.

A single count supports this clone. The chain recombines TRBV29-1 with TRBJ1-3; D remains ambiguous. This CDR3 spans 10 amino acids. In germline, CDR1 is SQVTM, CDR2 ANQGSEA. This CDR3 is CSAPGNTIYF. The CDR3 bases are TGCAGTGCTCCTGGAAACACCATATATTTT.

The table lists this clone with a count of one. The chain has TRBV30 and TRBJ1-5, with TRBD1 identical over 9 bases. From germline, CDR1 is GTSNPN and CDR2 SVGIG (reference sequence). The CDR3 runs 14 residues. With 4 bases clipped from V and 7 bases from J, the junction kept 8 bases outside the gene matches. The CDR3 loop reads CAWTGTGYQQPQHF. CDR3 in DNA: TGTGCCTGGACCGGGACAGGGTATCAACAGCCCCAGCATTTT.

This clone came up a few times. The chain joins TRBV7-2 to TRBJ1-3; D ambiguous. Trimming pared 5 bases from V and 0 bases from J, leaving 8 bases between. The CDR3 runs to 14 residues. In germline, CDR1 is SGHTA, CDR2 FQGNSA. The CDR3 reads CASSPVISGNTIYF. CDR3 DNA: TGTGCCAGCAGCCCCGTCATCTCTGGAAACACCATATATTTT. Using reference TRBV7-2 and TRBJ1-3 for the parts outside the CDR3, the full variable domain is GAGVSQSPSNKVTEKGKDVELRCDPISGHTALYWYRQSLGQGLEFLIYFQGNSAPDKSGLPSDRFSAERTGGSVSTLTIQRTQQEDSAVYLCASSPVISGNTIYFGEGSWLTVV.

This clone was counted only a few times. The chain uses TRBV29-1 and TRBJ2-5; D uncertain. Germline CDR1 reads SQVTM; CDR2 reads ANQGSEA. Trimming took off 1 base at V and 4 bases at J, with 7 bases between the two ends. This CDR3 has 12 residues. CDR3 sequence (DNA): TGCAGCGTTGAAGGTTCGGCAGAGACCCAGTACTTC. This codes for CSVEGSAETQYF.

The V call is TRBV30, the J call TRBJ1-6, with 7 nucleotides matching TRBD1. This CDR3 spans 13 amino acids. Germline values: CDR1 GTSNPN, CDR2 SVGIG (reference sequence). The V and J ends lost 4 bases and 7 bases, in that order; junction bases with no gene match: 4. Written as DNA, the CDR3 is TGTGCCTGGAAGACAGGGCGCAATTCACCCCTCCACTTT. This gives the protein CAWKTGRNSPLHF.

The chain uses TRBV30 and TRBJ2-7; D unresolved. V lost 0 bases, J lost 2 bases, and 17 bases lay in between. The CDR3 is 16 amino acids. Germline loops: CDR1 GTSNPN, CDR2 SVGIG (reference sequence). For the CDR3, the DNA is TGTGCCTGGAGTGTTCAAGGAGACCCGGGCCCCTACGAGCAGTACTTC. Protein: CAWSVQGDPGPYEQYF.

The CDR3 DNA reads as TGTGCCAGCAGCGTAGGACTAGCGGTAAACACCGGGGAGCTGTTTTTT. This codes for CASSVGLAVNTGELFF. This rearrangement joins TRBV9 to TRBJ2-2; 9 nucleotides align to TRBD2. V was pared by 0 bases and J by 2 bases, with 2 bases of the junction left unmatched. This CDR3 has 16 amino acids. Germline values: CDR1 SGDLS, CDR2 YYNGEE.

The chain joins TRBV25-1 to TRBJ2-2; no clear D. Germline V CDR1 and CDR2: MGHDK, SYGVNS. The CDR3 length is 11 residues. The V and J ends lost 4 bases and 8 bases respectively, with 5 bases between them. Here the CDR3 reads CASSAIGELFF. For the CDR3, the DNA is TGTGCCAGCAGTGCTATAGGGGAGCTGTTTTTT.

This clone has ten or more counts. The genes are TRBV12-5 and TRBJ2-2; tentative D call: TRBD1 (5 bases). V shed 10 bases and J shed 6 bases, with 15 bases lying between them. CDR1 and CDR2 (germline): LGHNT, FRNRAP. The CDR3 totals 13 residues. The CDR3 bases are TGTGCTAACCCATCAGGGTTCCCCGGGGAGCTGTTTTTT. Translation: CANPSGFPGELFF.

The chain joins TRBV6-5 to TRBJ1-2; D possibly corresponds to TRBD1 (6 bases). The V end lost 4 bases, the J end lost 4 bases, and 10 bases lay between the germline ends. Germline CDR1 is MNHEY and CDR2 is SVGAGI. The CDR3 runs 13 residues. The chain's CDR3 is CASSSRDTYGYTF. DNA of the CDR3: TGTGCCAGCAGTTCTCGGGACACCTATGGCTACACCTTC.

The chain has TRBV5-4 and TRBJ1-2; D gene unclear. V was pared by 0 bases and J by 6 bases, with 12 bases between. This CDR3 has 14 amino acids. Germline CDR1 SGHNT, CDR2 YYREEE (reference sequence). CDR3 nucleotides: TGTGCCAGCAGCTTGGTGTCGCAGGCTAATGGCTACACCTTC. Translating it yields CASSLVSQANGYTF.

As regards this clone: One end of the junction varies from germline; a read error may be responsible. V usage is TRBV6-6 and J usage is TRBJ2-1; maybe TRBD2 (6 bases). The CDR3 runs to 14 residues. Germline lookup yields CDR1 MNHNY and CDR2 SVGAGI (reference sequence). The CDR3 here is CASRIAERYSEQFF. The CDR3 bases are TGTGCCAGCAGGATAGCGGAGAGATACAGTGAGCAGTTCTTC.

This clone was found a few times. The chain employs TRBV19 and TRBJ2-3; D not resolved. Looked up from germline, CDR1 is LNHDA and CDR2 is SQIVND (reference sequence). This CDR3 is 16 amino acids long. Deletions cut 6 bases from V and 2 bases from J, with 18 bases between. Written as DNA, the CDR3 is TGTGCCAGTAGAGGAGTAGGAGCTTGGGACACAGATACGCAGTATTTT. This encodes CASRGVGAWDTDTQYF.

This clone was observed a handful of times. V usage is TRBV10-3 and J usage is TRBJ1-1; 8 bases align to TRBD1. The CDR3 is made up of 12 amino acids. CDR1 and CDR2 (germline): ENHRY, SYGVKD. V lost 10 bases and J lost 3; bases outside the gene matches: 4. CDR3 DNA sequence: TGTGCCACCACACAGGGGGACACTGAAGCTTTCTTT. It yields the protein CATTQGDTEAFF.